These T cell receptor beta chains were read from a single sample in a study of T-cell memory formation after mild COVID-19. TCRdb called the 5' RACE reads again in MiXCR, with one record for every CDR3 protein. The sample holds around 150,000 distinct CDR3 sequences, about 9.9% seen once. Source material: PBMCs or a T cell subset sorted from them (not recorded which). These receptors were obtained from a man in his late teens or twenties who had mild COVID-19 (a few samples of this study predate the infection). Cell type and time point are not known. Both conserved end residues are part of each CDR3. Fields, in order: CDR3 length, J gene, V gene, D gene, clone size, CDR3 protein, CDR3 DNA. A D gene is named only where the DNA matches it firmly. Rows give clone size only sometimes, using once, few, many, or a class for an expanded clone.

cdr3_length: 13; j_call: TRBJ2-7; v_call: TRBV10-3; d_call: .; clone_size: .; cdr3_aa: CAISEVSSYEQYF; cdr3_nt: TGTGCCATCAGTGAGGTCAGTTCTTACGAGCAGTACTTC
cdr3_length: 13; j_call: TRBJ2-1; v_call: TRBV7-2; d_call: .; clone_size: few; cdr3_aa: CASSSLLYNEQFF; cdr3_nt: TGTGCCAGCAGCTCCCTGTTATACAATGAGCAGTTCTTC
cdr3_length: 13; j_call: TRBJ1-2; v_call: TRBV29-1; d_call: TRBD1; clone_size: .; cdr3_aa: CSATSGQRHGYTF; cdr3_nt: TGCAGCGCTACCTCGGGACAGCGCCATGGCTACACCTTC
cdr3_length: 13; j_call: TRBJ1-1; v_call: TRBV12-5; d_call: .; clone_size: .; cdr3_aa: CASGLEENTEAFF; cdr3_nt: TGTGCTAGTGGTTTGGAGGAGAACACTGAAGCTTTCTTT
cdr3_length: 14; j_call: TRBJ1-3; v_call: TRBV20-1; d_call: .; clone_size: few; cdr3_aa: CSASREGAGNTIYF; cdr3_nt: TGCAGTGCTTCGCGGGAGGGGGCTGGAAACACCATATATTTT
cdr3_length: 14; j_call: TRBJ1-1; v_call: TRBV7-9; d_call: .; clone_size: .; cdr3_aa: CASSRGRRNTEAFF; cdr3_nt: TGTGCCAGCAGCCGGGGACGACGGAACACTGAAGCTTTCTTT
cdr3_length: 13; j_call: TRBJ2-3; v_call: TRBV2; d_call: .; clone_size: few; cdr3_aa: CASTGEQGDTQYF; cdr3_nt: TGTGCCAGCACTGGCGAGCAGGGAGATACGCAGTATTTT
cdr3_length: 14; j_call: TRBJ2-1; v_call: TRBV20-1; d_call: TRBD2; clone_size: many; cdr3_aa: CSAPPRTSDAEQFF; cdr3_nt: TGCAGTGCCCCTCCGAGGACTAGCGATGCTGAGCAGTTCTTC
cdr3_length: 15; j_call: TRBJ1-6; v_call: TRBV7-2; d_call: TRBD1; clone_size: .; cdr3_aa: CASSLDGTGNSPLHF; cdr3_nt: TGTGCCAGCAGCTTAGACGGGACAGGGAATTCACCCCTCCACTTT
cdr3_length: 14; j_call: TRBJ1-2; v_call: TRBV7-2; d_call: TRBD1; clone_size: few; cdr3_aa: CASSSRQGFYGYTF; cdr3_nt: TGTGCCAGCAGCTCACGACAGGGCTTCTATGGCTACACCTTC
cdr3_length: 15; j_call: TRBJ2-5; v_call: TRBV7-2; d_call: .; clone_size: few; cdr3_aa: CASSLEVGVGGTQYF; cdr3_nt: TGTGCCAGCAGCTTAGAAGTAGGGGTCGGGGGGACCCAGTACTTC
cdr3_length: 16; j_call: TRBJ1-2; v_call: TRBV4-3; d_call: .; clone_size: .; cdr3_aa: CASSQDSGVLNYGYTF; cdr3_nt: TGCGCCAGCAGCCAAGATTCGGGGGTCCTTAACTATGGCTACACCTTC
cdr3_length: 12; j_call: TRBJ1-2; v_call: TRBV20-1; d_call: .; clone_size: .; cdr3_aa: CSADTQDYGYTF; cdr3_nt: TGCAGTGCTGACACCCAGGACTATGGCTACACCTTC
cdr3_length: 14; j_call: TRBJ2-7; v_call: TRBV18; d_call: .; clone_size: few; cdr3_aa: CASSPQGPVDEQYF; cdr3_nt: TGTGCCAGCTCACCGCAGGGACCGGTCGACGAGCAGTACTTC
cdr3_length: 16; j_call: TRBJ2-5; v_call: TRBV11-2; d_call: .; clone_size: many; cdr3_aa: CASSLVRLSGQETQYF; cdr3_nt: TGTGCCAGCAGCTTAGTAAGACTATCGGGGCAAGAGACCCAGTACTTC
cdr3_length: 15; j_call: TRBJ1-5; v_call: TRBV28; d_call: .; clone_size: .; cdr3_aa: CASSLPGASPEPQHF; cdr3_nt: TGTGCCAGCAGTCTCCCAGGGGCCTCCCCGGAACCCCAGCATTTT
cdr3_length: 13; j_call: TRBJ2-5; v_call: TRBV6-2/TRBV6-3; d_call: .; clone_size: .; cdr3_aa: CASSWGSQETQYF; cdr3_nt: TGTGCCAGCAGTTGGGGAAGTCAAGAGACCCAGTACTTC
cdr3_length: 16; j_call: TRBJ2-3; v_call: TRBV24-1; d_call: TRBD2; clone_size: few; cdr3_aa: CATSDTRGSGADTQYF; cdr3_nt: TGTGCCACCAGTGACACTCGGGGTAGCGGGGCAGATACGCAGTATTTT
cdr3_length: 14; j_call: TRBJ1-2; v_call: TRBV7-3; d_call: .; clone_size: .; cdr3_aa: CASSLTGRGGGYTF; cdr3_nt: TGTGCCAGCAGCTTAACGGGCAGGGGCGGTGGCTACACCTTC
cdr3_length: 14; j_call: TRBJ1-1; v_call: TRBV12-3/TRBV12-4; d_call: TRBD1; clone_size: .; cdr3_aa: CASSPQGSNTEAFF; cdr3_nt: TGTGCCAGCAGCCCACAGGGGTCGAACACTGAAGCTTTCTTT
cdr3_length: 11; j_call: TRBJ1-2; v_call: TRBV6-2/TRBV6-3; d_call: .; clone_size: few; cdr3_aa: CASAMGGGYTF; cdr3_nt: TGTGCCAGCGCCATGGGAGGTGGCTACACCTTC
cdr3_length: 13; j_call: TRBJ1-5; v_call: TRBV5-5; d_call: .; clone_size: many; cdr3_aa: CASSLGWDQPQHF; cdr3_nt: TGTGCCAGCAGCTTGGGATGGGACCAGCCCCAGCATTTT
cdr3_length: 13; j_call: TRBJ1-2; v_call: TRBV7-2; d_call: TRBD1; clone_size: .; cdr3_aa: CASTTGTGYGYTF; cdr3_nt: TGTGCCAGCACCACCGGGACAGGGTATGGCTACACCTTC
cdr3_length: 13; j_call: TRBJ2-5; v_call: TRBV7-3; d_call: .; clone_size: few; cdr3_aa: CASGFAARETQYF; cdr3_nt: TGTGCCAGTGGGTTTGCAGCGAGAGAGACCCAGTACTTC